This T cell receptor (beta chain) was sequenced for a study of OX40 agonist ivuxolimab in advanced cancers. Overall study: A diagnosis of hepatocellular carcinoma, melanoma, renal cell or head and neck cancer was present in dose-escalation patients.

Assay used: immunoSEQ multiplex PCR; TCRdb lists only in-frame clones, some missing. Of fewer than 70,000 clones in the sample, over 75% were seen once. Patients had blood sampled at baseline and again on cycle 4 day 1 and cycle 7 day 1. CDR3 size: 14 residues. This sequence originates from an adult with an advanced solid tumor such as melanoma, head and neck, liver or kidney cancer. The sequencing used CD4+ or CD8+ T cells sorted from blood, collected in a trial of the OX40 agonist ivuxolimab. The chain couples TRBV21-1 to TRBJ2-7. TRBV21-1 counts as a pseudogene. The CDR3 loop is CASSSSRDPGEQYF. The DNA for the CDR3 is TGTGCCAGCAGCTCGTCCAGGGACCCTGGGGAGCAGTACTTC.